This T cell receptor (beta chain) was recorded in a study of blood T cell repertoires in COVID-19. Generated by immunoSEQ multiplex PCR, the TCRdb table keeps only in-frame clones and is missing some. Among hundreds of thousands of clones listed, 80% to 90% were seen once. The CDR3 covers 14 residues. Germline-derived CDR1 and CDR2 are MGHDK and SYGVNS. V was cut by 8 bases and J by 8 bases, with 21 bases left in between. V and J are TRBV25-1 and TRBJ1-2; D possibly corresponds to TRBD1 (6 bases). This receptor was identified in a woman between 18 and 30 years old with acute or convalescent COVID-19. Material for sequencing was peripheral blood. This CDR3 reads CASRPDGGGRGYTF. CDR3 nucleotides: TGTGCCAGCCGCCCGGATGGGGGGGGGCGAGGCTACACCTTC.